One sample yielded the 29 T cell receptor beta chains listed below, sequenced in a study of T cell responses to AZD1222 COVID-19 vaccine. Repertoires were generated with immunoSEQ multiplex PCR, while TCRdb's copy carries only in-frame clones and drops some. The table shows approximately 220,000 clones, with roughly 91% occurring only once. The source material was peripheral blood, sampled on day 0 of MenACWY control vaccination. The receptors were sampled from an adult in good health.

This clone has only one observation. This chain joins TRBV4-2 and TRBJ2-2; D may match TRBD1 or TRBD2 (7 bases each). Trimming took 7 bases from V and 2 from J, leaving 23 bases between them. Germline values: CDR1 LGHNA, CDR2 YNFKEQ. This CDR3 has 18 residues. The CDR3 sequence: CASTKRVGGTVNTGELFF. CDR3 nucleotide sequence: TGTGCCAGCACCAAGAGGGTCGGGGGGACAGTCAACACCGGGGAGCTGTTTTTT.

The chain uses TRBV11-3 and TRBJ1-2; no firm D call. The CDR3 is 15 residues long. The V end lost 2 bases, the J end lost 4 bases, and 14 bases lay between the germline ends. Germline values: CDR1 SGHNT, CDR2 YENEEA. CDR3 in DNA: TGTGCCAGCAGCTTATCCCCCATTGCAGGCTATGGCTACACCTTC. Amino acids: CASSLSPIAGYGYTF. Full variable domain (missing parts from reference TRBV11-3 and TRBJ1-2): EAGVVQSPRYKIIEKKQPVAFWCNPISGHNTLYWYLQNLGQGPELLIRYENEEAVDDSQLPKDRFSAERLKGVDSTLKIQPAELGDSAVYLCASSLSPIAGYGYTFGSGTRLTVV.

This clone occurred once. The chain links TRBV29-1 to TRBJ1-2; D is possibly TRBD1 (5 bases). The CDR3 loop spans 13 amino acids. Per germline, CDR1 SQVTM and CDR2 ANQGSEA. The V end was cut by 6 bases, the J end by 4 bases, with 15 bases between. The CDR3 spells CSVRGRVPYGYTF. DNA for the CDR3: TGCAGCGTCCGAGGCAGGGTCCCCTATGGCTACACCTTC.

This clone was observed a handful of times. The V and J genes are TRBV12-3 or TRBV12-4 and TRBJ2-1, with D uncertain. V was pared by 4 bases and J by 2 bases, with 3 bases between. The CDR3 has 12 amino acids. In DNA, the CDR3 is TGTGCCAGCAGTTCGGCCTACAATGAGCAGTTCTTC. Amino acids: CASSSAYNEQFF.

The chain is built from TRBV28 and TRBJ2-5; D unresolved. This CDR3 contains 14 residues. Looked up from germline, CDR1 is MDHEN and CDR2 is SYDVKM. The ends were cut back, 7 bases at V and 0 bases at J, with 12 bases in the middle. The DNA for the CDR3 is TGTGCCAGCACCACCCACGAGTACCAAGAGACCCAGTACTTC. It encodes CASTTHEYQETQYF. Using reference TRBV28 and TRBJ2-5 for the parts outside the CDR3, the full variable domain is DVKVTQSSRYLVKRTGEKVFLECVQDMDHENMFWYRQDPGLGLRLIYFSYDVKMKEKGDIPEGYSVSREKKERFSLILESASTNQTSMYLCASTTHEYQETQYFGPGTRLLVL.

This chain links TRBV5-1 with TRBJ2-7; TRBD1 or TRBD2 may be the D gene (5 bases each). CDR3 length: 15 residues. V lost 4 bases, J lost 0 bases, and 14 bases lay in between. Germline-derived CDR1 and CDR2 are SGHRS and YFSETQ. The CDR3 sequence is CASSHGTYGSYEQYF. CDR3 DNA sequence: TGCGCCAGCAGCCACGGGACCTATGGCTCCTACGAGCAGTACTTC.

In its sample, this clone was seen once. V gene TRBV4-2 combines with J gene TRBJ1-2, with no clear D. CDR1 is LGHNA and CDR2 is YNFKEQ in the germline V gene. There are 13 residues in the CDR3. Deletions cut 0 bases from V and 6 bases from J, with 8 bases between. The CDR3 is CASSQEFLDGYTF. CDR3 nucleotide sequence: TGTGCCAGCAGCCAAGAGTTCCTCGATGGCTACACCTTC.

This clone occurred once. CDR3 residues: CAWNGRMLNYTF. CDR3 coding DNA: TGTGCCTGGAATGGACGGATGCTTAACTACACCTTC. The V and J genes are TRBV30 and TRBJ1-2; D remains ambiguous. The CDR3 totals 12 residues. V dropped 4 bases and J dropped 10 bases, with 16 bases sitting between them. Germline V CDR1 and CDR2: GTSNPN, SVGIG (reference sequence).

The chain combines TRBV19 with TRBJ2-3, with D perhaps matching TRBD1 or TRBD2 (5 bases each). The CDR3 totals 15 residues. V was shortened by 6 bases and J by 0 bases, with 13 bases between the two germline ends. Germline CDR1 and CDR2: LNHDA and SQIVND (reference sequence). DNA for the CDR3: TGTGCCAGTAGGACCGCCGGGGCGAGCACAGATACGCAGTATTTT. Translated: CASRTAGASTDTQYF.

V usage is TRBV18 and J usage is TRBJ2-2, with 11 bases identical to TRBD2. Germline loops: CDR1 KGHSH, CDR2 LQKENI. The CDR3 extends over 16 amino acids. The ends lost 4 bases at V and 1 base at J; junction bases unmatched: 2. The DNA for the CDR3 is TGTGCCAGCTCACAAGGACTAGCGGGGAACACCGGGGAGCTGTTTTTT. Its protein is CASSQGLAGNTGELFF.

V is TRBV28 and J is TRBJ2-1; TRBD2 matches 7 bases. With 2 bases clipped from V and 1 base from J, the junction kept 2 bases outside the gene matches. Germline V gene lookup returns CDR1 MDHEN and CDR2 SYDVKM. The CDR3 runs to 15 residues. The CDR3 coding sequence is TGTGCCAGCAGTTTAGTCGGGGGGTCCTACAATGAGCAGTTCTTC. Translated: CASSLVGGSYNEQFF. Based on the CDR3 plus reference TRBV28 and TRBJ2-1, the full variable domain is DVKVTQSSRYLVKRTGEKVFLECVQDMDHENMFWYRQDPGLGLRLIYFSYDVKMKEKGDIPEGYSVSREKKERFSLILESASTNQTSMYLCASSLVGGSYNEQFFGPGTRLTVL.

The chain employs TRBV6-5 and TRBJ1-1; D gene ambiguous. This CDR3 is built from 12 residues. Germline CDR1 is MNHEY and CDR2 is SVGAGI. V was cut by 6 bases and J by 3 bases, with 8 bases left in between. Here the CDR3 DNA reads TGTGCCAGCAGGGGTCCACACACTGAAGCTTTCTTT. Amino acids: CASRGPHTEAFF.

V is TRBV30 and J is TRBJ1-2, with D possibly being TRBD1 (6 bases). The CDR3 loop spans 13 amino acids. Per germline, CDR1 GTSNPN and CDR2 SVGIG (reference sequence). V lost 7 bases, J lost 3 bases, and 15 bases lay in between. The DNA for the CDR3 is TGTGCCTCGCAAGACAGGCGGGACTATGGCTACACCTTC. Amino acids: CASQDRRDYGYTF.

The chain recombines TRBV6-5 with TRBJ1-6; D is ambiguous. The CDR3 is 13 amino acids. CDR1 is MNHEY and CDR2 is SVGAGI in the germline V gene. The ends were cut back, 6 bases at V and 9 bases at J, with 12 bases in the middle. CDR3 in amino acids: CASRGGQSSPLHF. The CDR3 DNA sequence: TGTGCCAGCAGAGGTGGGCAGTCTTCACCCCTCCACTTT.

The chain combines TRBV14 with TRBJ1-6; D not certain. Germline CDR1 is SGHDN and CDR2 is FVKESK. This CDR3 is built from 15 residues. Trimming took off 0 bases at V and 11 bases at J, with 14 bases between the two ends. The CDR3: CASSQERLVSAPLHF. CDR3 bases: TGTGCCAGCAGCCAAGAAAGGCTTGTTTCTGCACCCCTCCACTTT.

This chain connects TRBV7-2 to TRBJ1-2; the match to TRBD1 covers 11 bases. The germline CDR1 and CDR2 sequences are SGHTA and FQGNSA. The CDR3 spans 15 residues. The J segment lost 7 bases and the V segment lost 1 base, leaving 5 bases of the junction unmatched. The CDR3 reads CASSLVGQGAGGYTF. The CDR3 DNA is TGTGCCAGCAGCTTAGTCGGACAGGGGGCTGGTGGCTACACCTTC.

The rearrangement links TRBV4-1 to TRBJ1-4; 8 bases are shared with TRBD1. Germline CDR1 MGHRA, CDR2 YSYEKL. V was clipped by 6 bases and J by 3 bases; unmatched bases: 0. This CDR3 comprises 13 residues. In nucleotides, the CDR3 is TGCGCCAGCAGACAGGGGGCTAATGAAAAACTGTTTTTT. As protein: CASRQGANEKLFF.

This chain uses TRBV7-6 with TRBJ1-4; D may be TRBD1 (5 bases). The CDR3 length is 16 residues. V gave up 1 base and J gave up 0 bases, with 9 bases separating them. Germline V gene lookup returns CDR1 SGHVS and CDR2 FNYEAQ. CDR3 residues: CASSLGGGTTNEKLFF. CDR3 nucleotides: TGTGCCAGCAGCTTAGGGGGCGGTACAACTAATGAAAAACTGTTTTTT.

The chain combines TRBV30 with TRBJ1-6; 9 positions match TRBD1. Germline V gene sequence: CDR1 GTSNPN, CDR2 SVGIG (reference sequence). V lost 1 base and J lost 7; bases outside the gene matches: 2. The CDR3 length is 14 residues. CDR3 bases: TGTGCCTGGAGTGGAGGGACAGGGAATTCACCCCTCCACTTT. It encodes CAWSGGTGNSPLHF.

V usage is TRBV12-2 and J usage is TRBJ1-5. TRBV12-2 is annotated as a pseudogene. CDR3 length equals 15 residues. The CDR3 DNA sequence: TGTGCAAGTCGCTTATTAGGATCAAGCAATCAGCCCCAGCATTTT. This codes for CASRLLGSSNQPQHF.

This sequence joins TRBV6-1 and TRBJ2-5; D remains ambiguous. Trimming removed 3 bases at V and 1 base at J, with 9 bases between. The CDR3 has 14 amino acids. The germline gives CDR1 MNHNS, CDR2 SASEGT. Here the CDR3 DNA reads TGTGCCAGCAGTGATCGGCAGATCCAAGAGACCCAGTACTTC. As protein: CASSDRQIQETQYF.

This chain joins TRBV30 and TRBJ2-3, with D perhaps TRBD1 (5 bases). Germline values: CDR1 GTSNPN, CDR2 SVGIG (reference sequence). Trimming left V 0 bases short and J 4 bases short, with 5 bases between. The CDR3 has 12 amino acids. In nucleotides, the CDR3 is TGTGCCTGGAGTGTAGGGGCAGATACGCAGTATTTT. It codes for CAWSVGADTQYF.

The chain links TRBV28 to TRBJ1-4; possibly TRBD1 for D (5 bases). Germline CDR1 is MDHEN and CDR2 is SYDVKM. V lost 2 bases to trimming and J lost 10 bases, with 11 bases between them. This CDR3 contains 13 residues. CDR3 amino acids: CASSLLAGGKLFF. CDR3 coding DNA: TGTGCCAGCAGTTTACTCGCCGGGGGAAAACTGTTTTTT.

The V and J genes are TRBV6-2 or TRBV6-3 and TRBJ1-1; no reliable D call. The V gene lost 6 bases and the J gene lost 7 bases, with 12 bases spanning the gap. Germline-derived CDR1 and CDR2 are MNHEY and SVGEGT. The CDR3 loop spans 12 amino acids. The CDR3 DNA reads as TGTGCCAGCAGCAGACGGTATTATGAAGCTTTCTTT. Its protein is CASSRRYYEAFF.

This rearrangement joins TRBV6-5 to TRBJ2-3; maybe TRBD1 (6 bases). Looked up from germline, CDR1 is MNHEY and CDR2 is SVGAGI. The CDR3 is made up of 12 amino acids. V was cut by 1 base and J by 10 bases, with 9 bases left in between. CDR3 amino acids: CASSYLGGPQYF. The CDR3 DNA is TGTGCCAGCAGTTACTTAGGGGGACCGCAGTATTTT.

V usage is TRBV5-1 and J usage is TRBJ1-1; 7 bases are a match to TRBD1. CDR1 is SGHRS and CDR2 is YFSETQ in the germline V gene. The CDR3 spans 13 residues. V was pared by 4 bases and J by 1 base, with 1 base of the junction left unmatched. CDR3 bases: TGCGCCAGCAGCCGACAGGGGAACACTGAAGCTTTCTTT. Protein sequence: CASSRQGNTEAFF.

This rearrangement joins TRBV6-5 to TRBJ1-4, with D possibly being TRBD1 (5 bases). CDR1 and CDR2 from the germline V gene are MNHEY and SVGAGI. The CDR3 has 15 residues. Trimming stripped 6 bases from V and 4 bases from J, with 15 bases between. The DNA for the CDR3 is TGTGCCAGCAGACCGAGCTGGGGGGTTAATGAAAAACTGTTTTTT. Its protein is CASRPSWGVNEKLFF.

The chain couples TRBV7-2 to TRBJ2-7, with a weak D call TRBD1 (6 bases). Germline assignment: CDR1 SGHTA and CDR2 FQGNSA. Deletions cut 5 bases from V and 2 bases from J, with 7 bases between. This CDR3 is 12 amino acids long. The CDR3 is CASSGTTYEQYF. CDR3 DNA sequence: TGTGCCAGCAGCGGGACAACCTACGAGCAGTACTTC.

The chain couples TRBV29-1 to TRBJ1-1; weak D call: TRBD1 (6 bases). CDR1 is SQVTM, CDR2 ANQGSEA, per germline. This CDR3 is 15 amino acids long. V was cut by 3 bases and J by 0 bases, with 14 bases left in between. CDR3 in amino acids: CSVEIQGRLNTEAFF. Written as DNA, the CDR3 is TGCAGCGTTGAGATACAGGGTCGGCTGAACACTGAAGCTTTCTTT.